This T cell receptor (beta chain) was captured by sequencing in a study of identical twins. Template switching added a universal primer site, and cDNA bore unique molecular identifiers. From the 5' RACE reads, TCRdb called clonotypes with MiXCR, one entry per CDR3 protein. Found here are 1.5 million to 2 million distinct CDR3 sequences, less than 35% of them singletons; the top ten hold roughly 0.3%. A word on this clonotype: One end of the junction is discordant with germline, which a read error may explain.

The CDR3 sequence is 14 residues long. Germline values: CDR1 SGHDT, CDR2 YYEEEE. Sequencing used cord blood. The chain links TRBV5-6 to TRBJ1-1; maybe TRBD1 (5 bases). The sequence was obtained from a newborn girl in good health. The CDR3 region has the DNA TGTGCCAGCAGCTACTCTTGGGGCAACACTGGAGCTTTCTTT. Residues: CASSYSWGNTGAFF.